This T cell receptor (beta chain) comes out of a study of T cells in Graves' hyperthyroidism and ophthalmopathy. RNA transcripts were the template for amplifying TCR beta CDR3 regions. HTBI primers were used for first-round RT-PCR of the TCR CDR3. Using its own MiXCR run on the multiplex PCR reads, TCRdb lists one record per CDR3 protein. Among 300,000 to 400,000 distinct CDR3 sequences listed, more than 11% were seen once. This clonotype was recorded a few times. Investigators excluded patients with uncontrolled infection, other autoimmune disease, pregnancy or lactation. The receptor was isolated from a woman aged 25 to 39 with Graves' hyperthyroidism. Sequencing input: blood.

The CDR3 loop is CASSQRDANTEAFF. As DNA, the CDR3 is TGCGCCAGCAGCCAACGAGACGCGAACACTGAAGCTTTCTTT. The chain carries TRBV4-3 and TRBJ1-1, with unresolved D. The CDR3 is 14 amino acids. Germline V gene sequence: CDR1 LGHNA, CDR2 YSLEER. Trimming cost V 2 bases and J 1 base, with 8 bases left between them.